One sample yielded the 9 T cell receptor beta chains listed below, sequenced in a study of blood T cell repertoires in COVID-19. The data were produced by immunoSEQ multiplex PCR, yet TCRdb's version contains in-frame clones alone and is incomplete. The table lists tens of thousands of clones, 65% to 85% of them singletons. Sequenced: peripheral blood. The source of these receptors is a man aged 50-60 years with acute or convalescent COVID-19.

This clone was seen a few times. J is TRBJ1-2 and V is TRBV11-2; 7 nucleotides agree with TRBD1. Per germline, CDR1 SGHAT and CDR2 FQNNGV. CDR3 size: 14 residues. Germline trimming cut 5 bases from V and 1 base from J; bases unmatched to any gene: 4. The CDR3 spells CASSPGTVNYGYTF. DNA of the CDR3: TGTGCCAGCAGCCCAGGGACAGTTAACTATGGCTACACCTTC.

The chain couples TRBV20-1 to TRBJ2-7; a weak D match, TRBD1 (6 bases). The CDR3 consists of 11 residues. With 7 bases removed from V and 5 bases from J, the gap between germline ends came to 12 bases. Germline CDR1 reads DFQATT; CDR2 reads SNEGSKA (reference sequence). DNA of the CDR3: TGCAGTGAAGAGAAGGGGGACGAGCAGTACTTC. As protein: CSEEKGDEQYF.

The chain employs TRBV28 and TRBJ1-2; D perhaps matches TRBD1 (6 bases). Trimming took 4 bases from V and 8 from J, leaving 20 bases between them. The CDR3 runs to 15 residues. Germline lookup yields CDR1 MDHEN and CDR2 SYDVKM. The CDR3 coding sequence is TGTGCCAGCAGTTCCGGGGAATTGACAGGCCGCGGCTACACCTTC. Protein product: CASSSGELTGRGYTF.

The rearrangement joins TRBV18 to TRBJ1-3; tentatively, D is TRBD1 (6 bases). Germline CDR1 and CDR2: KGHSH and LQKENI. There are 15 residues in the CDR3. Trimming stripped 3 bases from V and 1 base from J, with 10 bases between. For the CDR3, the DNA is TGTGCCAGCTCACCGCGACAGGAGTCTGGAAACACCATATATTTT. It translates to CASSPRQESGNTIYF.

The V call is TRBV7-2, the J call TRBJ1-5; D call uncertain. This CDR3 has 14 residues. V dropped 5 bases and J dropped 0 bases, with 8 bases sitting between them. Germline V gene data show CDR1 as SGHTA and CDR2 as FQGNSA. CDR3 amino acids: CASSETDSNQPQHF. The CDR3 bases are TGTGCCAGCAGCGAAACTGATAGCAATCAGCCCCAGCATTTT.

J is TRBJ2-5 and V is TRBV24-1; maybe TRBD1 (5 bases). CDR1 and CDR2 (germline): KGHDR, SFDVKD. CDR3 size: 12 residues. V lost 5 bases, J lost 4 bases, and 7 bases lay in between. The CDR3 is CATSGQGETQYF. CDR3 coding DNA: TGTGCCACCAGTGGGCAGGGAGAGACCCAGTACTTC.

The CDR3 protein is CASMREGFNSPLHF. The CDR3 DNA follows: TGTGCTAGTATGCGGGAGGGTTTTAATTCACCCCTCCACTTT. The chain has TRBV6-5 and TRBJ1-6; the D is unclear. The germline V gene encodes CDR1 MNHEY and CDR2 SVGAGI. This CDR3 region has 14 residues.

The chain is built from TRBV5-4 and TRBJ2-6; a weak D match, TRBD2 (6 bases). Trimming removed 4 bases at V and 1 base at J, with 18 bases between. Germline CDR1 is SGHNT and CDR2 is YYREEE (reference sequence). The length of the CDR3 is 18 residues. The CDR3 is CASSQNSRLESGANVLTF. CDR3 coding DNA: TGTGCCAGCAGCCAAAACAGCAGACTAGAATCTGGGGCCAACGTCCTGACTTTC.

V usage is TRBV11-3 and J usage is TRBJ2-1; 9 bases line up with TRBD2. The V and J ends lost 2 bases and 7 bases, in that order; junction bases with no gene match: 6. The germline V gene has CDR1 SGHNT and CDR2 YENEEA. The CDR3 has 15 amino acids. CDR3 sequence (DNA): TGTGCCAGCAGCTTACGCGGGGGGGCCGGTAATGAGCAGTTCTTC. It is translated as CASSLRGGAGNEQFF.